The 24 T cell receptor beta chains below all came from one sample that was sequenced in a study of cytomegalovirus exposure and HLA in healthy donors. 60 Vbeta and 13 Jbeta primers were used in PCR. Data came from immunoSEQ multiplex PCR; TCRdb stores just in-frame clones and leaves some out. The sample includes approximately 180,000 clones, roughly 68% of them seen just once. Sequenced: PBMCs. These receptors all come from a woman aged 25 to 45 in good health and CMV-seronegative.

V is TRBV6-1 and J is TRBJ2-1, with TRBD2 matching 9 bases. V lost 2 bases, J lost 5 bases, and 10 bases stayed unmatched. The CDR3 extends over 17 amino acids. The germline gives CDR1 MNHNS, CDR2 SASEGT. The CDR3 loop is CASSERALAGDNNEQFF. CDR3 nucleotides: TGTGCCAGCAGTGAAAGGGCCTTAGCGGGAGACAACAATGAGCAGTTCTTC.

This rearrangement joins TRBV7-3 to TRBJ2-3; the D gene is possibly TRBD2 (6 bases). This CDR3 spans 17 amino acids. Looked up from germline, CDR1 is SGHTA and CDR2 is FQGTGA. V gave up 5 bases and J gave up 0 bases, with 18 bases separating them. CDR3 coding DNA: TGTGCCAGCAGCCCTCGTGGAGGGACTGGAAGCACAGATACGCAGTATTTT. It codes for CASSPRGGTGSTDTQYF. Full variable domain (outside the CDR3, taken from reference TRBV7-3 and TRBJ2-3): GAGVSQTPSNKVTEKGKYVELRCDPISGHTALYWYRQSLGQGPEFLIYFQGTGAADDSGLPNDRFFAVRPEGSVSTLKIQRTERGDSAVYLCASSPRGGTGSTDTQYFGPGTRLTVL.

The chain carries TRBV2 and TRBJ1-2; D call uncertain. This CDR3 has 15 amino acids. V lost 6 bases to trimming and J lost 1 base, with 15 bases between them. Germline V lookup: CDR1 SNHLY, CDR2 FYNNEI. CDR3 sequence (DNA): TGTGCCAGCAGCCCCCGTTCGACATATAACTATGGCTACACCTTC. This translates into CASSPRSTYNYGYTF.

The chain couples TRBV9 to TRBJ2-1; TRBD2 aligns across 10 bases. CDR3 size: 17 residues. Germline V gene lookup returns CDR1 SGDLS and CDR2 YYNGEE. The J segment lost 2 bases and the V segment lost 3 bases, leaving 8 bases of the junction unmatched. CDR3 DNA: TGTGCCAGCAGCGGTGGACTAGCGGTTCAAGCCTACAATGAGCAGTTCTTC. Its protein product is CASSGGLAVQAYNEQFF.

The V gene is TRBV7-8, the J gene TRBJ1-6; unclear D gene. CDR3 length: 12 residues. With 3 bases removed from V and 8 bases from J, the gap between germline ends came to 5 bases. Per the germline V gene, CDR1 is SGHVS and CDR2 is FQNEAQ. CDR3 DNA: TGTGCCAGCAGCTTCCGGGATTCACCCCTCCACTTT. Translated, it gives CASSFRDSPLHF. Supplemented by reference TRBV7-8 and TRBJ1-6, the full variable domain reads GAGVSQSPRYKVAKRGQDVALRCDPISGHVSLFWYQQALGQGPEFLTYFQNEAQLDKSGLPSDRFFAERPEGSVSTLKIQRTQQEDSAVYLCASSFRDSPLHFGNGTRLTVT.

This chain joins TRBV6-5 and TRBJ2-7; 8 bases are a match to TRBD2. The CDR3 spans 15 residues. After removal of 6 bases from V and 1 base from J, the junction contained 8 bases not matched to a gene. Germline values: CDR1 MNHEY, CDR2 SVGAGI. The CDR3 DNA reads TGTGCCAGCAGCCGCGGGACTAGACGGTCCTACGAGCAGTACTTC. Translating it yields CASSRGTRRSYEQYF.

This chain links TRBV13 with TRBJ1-6; D is ambiguous. V lost 4 bases and J 13 bases, leaving 14 bases between the germline ends. Germline V gene data show CDR1 as PRHDT and CDR2 as FYEKMQ (reference sequence). The CDR3 is made up of 13 amino acids. CDR3 DNA sequence: TGTGCCAGCAGCTCCTCCTATTCAGGCCCCCTCCACTTT. As protein: CASSSSYSGPLHF.

The chain links TRBV6-5 to TRBJ2-1, with a possible D match to TRBD2 (6 bases). Germline V gene data show CDR1 as MNHEY and CDR2 as SVGAGI. V was pared by 8 bases and J by 3 bases, with 17 bases between. The CDR3 is 15 amino acids. CDR3 in amino acids: CASGRATRNYNEQFF. The CDR3 nucleotides are TGTGCCAGCGGCAGGGCGACTAGGAACTACAATGAGCAGTTCTTC.

The chain links TRBV18 to TRBJ1-2, with 9 bases matching TRBD1. The ends lost 2 bases at V and 4 bases at J; junction bases unmatched: 5. Germline CDR1 reads KGHSH; CDR2 reads LQKENI. This CDR3 has 15 amino acids. The CDR3 bases are TGTGCCAGCTCACCAGCCGGGACAGGGTTCTATGGCTACACCTTC. Protein: CASSPAGTGFYGYTF. Supplemented by reference TRBV18 and TRBJ1-2, the full variable domain reads NAGVMQNPRHLVRRRGQEARLRCSPMKGHSHVYWYRQLPEEGLKFMVYLQKENIIDESGMPKERFSAEFPKEGPSILRIQQVVRGDSAAYFCASSPAGTGFYGYTFGSGTRLTVV.

The chain joins TRBV4-1 to TRBJ2-4; D may be TRBD2 (5 bases). The CDR3 loop spans 17 amino acids. Between the trimmed V and J ends, which lost 3 bases and 3 bases, there was a span of 18 bases. The germline V gene encodes CDR1 MGHRA and CDR2 YSYEKL. CDR3 nucleotide sequence: TGCGCCAGCAGCCAGACGGGGATTCGGATAGTCAAAAACATTCAGTACTTC. Protein sequence: CASSQTGIRIVKNIQYF.

The chain employs TRBV7-9 and TRBJ2-2, with 7 positions matching TRBD1. Germline V lookup: CDR1 SEHNR, CDR2 FQNEAQ (reference sequence). This CDR3 spans 16 amino acids. The V and J ends lost 8 bases and 2 bases, in that order; junction bases with no gene match: 11. In DNA, the CDR3 is TGTGCCAGCGGGTTTAACAGGGGAGCAAACACCGGGGAGCTGTTTTTT. Translated: CASGFNRGANTGELFF.

The chain uses TRBV25-1 and TRBJ2-1; 10 nucleotides line up with TRBD1. J gave up 9 bases and V 1 base, and 6 bases lay outside the gene matches. The CDR3 consists of 15 residues. CDR1 MGHDK and CDR2 SYGVNS come from the germline V gene. The CDR3 bases are TGTGCCAGCAGTGAATTTCGACAGGGGGCTGGTGAGCAGTTCTTC. Amino acids: CASSEFRQGAGEQFF. The entire variable domain, with the rest obtained from reference TRBV25-1 and TRBJ2-1, is as follows: EADIYQTPRYLVIGTGKKITLECSQTMGHDKMYWYQQDPGMELHLIHYSYGVNSTEKGDLSSESTVSRIRTEHFPLTLESARPSHTSQYLCASSEFRQGAGEQFFGPGTRLTVL.

The rearrangement joins TRBV4-1 to TRBJ2-3; tentative D call: TRBD2 (5 bases). CDR1 and CDR2 (germline): MGHRA, YSYEKL. V was cut by 1 base and J by 1 base, with 12 bases left in between. CDR3 length: 16 amino acids. The CDR3 region has the DNA TGCGCCAGCAGCCAAGGGGAGCGTTTACGCACAGATACGCAGTATTTT. Its translation is CASSQGERLRTDTQYF.

Concerning this clone: Other nucleotide sequences from this sample produce the same CDR3. V gene TRBV19 combines with J gene TRBJ1-5; weak D call: TRBD1 (6 bases). This CDR3 contains 15 residues. V lost 6 bases, J lost 0 bases, and 12 bases lay in between. Germline V gene lookup returns CDR1 LNHDA and CDR2 SQIVND (reference sequence). The CDR3 is CASSRTDYSNQPQHF. The CDR3 DNA is TGTGCCAGTAGCCGGACAGATTATAGCAATCAGCCCCAGCATTTT.

V usage is TRBV18 and J usage is TRBJ2-1; TRBD2 matches 7 bases. This CDR3 is 14 amino acids long. Trimming cost V 5 bases and J 7 bases; bases outside gene matches: 8. The germline gives CDR1 KGHSH, CDR2 LQKENI. The CDR3 here is CASSSGLAANEQFF. Here the CDR3 DNA reads TGTGCCAGCTCATCCGGGCTAGCGGCGAATGAGCAGTTCTTC. Full variable domain (missing parts from reference TRBV18 and TRBJ2-1): NAGVMQNPRHLVRRRGQEARLRCSPMKGHSHVYWYRQLPEEGLKFMVYLQKENIIDESGMPKERFSAEFPKEGPSILRIQQVVRGDSAAYFCASSSGLAANEQFFGPGTRLTVL.

This clone occurred many times. The rearrangement uses TRBV7-8 and TRBJ1-5; D is uncertain. Germline V gene data show CDR1 as SGHVS and CDR2 as FQNEAQ. The CDR3 is 14 residues long. V was shortened by 5 bases and J by 7 bases, with 15 bases between the two germline ends. The CDR3 coding sequence is TGTGCCAGCAGCCTCCTCGAAACCGGGCAGCCCCAGCATTTT. As protein: CASSLLETGQPQHF.

The table lists this clone with a few counts. The chain joins TRBV6-1 to TRBJ1-1; no clear D. In germline, CDR1 is MNHNS, CDR2 SASEGT. V was clipped by 1 base and J by 0 bases, with 12 bases between them. CDR3 size: 16 residues. The CDR3 nucleotides read TGTGCCAGCAGTGAAGGCGGACTGATTATGAACACTGAAGCTTTCTTT. Translated: CASSEGGLIMNTEAFF.

This clone has just a few counts. This sequence joins TRBV5-1 and TRBJ2-6; D remains unclear. With 0 bases removed from V and 0 bases from J, the gap between germline ends came to 10 bases. This CDR3 is built from 17 residues. Germline CDR1 and CDR2: SGHRS and YFSETQ. The chain's CDR3 is CASSLGIQVSGANVLTF. The CDR3 DNA follows: TGCGCCAGCAGCTTGGGTATCCAGGTCTCTGGGGCCAACGTCCTGACTTTC.

The V call is TRBV2, the J call TRBJ2-7; 11 bases are a match to TRBD1. The CDR3 spans 15 residues. V lost 9 bases, J lost 6 bases, and 13 bases stayed unmatched. CDR1 SNHLY and CDR2 FYNNEI come from the germline V gene. CDR3 region: CARGSGDRGVSEQYF. In DNA form, the CDR3 reads TGTGCCAGAGGGTCGGGGGACAGGGGGGTTTCCGAGCAGTACTTC.

CDR3 DNA sequence: TGTGCCAGCAGTGGATTGGGCCTCTCTGGAAACACCATATATTTT. It specifies CASSGLGLSGNTIYF. The V and J genes are TRBV6-5 and TRBJ1-3; D call uncertain. The germline V gene has CDR1 MNHEY and CDR2 SVGAGI. Trimming removed 5 bases from V and 0 bases from J, with 11 bases in between. The CDR3 sequence is 15 residues long.

The chain recombines TRBV7-8 with TRBJ2-7; a weak D match, TRBD1 (6 bases). Trimming took 2 bases from V and 2 from J, leaving 16 bases between them. The CDR3 contains 16 residues. Germline lookup yields CDR1 SGHVS and CDR2 FQNEAQ. In DNA, the CDR3 is TGTGCCAGCAGCTTAACCTCGTTTGAGGGGGCCTACGAGCAGTACTTC. Translated: CASSLTSFEGAYEQYF.

The rearrangement joins TRBV5-4 to TRBJ1-3; a possible D gene is TRBD1 (5 bases). CDR3 length: 13 residues. The germline V gene has CDR1 SGHNT and CDR2 YYREEE (reference sequence). Trimming removed 9 bases from V and 2 bases from J, with 12 bases in between. Here the CDR3 DNA reads TGTGCCACCAGAGGGGATCCTGGAAACACCATATATTTT. Translated: CATRGDPGNTIYF. Looking up the rest from reference TRBV5-4 and TRBJ1-3 gives the full variable domain: ETGVTQSPTHLIKTRGQQVTLRCSSQSGHNTVSWYQQALGQGPQFIFQYYREEENGRGNFPPRFSGLQFPNYSSELNVNALELDDSALYLCATRGDPGNTIYFGEGSWLTVV.

This clone was observed a single time. The chain is built from TRBV5-6 and TRBJ2-6, with 8 bases fitting TRBD1. Germline values: CDR1 SGHDT, CDR2 YYEEEE. Trimming took 4 bases from V and 1 from J; bases not matched to a gene: 1. CDR3 size: 15 residues. CDR3 residues: CASSGTGSGANVLTF. The CDR3, as DNA: TGTGCCAGCAGCGGGACAGGTTCTGGGGCCAACGTCCTGACTTTC. Complete variable domain (other parts from reference TRBV5-6 and TRBJ2-6): DAGVTQSPTHLIKTRGQQVTLRCSPKSGHDTVSWYQQALGQGPQFIFQYYEEEERQRGNFPDRFSGHQFPNYSSELNVNALLLGDSALYLCASSGTGSGANVLTFGAGSRLTVL.

Comment on this clone: Other DNA sequences of this sample code for an identical CDR3. The chain uses TRBV5-1 and TRBJ2-3; D is ambiguous. The CDR3 spans 12 residues. The germline CDR1 and CDR2 sequences are SGHRS and YFSETQ. V was trimmed by 3 bases and J by 0 bases, leaving 2 bases between them. The CDR3 DNA sequence: TGCGCCAGCAGCTCTAGCACAGATACGCAGTATTTT. Its protein is CASSSSTDTQYF.